A selection of T cell receptor beta chains follows, all from one sample in a study of blood T cell repertoires in COVID-19. Sequencing used immunoSEQ multiplex PCR; TCRdb keeps in-frame clones, though not all of them. The top ten hold less than 25% of the sample, which has around 190,000 clones, 70% to 90% seen once. The source material was peripheral blood. The receptors stem from a man between 65 and 85 years old with active or convalescent COVID-19. Each CDR3 is given with its conserved first and last residue. Each record gives: CDR3 protein, CDR3 DNA, D gene, J gene, V gene, clone size. The D gene is left open where the match is weak. Size is omitted from some rows. Given values are once, few, many or a class for expanded clones.

CDR3: CASSHKTSPANTGELFF; DNA: TGTGCCAGCAGTCACAAAACTAGCCCTGCGAACACCGGGGAGCTGTTTTTT; D: -; J: TRBJ2-2; V: TRBV6-6; size: -
CDR3: CASSFLGGRPYEQYF; DNA: TGTGCCAGCAGTTTTCTAGGGGGCAGACCCTACGAGCAGTACTTC; D: TRBD1; J: TRBJ2-7; V: TRBV28; size: -
CDR3: CASSSISGRIADTQYF; DNA: TGTGCCAGCAGTTCCATTTCAGGGAGGATTGCAGATACGCAGTATTTT; D: -; J: TRBJ2-3; V: TRBV6-2/TRBV6-3; size: -
CDR3: CASSQEVAARGFIKNTEAFF; DNA: TGCGCCAGCAGCCAAGAGGTGGCAGCTAGGGGGTTTATCAAAAACACTGAAGCTTTCTTT; D: -; J: TRBJ1-1; V: TRBV4-3; size: -
CDR3: CAISDSDRGGNQPQHF; DNA: TGTGCCATCAGTGACTCGGACAGGGGAGGCAATCAGCCCCAGCATTTT; D: TRBD1; J: TRBJ1-5; V: TRBV10-3; size: once
CDR3: CAWRVQGARNSPLHF; DNA: TGTGCCTGGAGGGTACAGGGGGCGCGGAATTCACCCCTCCACTTT; D: TRBD1; J: TRBJ1-6; V: TRBV30; size: -
CDR3: CASSIGALTSGSVPGEQFF; DNA: TGTGCCAGTAGTATCGGGGCACTGACTAGCGGGAGCGTTCCGGGTGAGCAGTTCTTC; D: TRBD2; J: TRBJ2-1; V: TRBV19; size: -
CDR3: CASSVSGMQNIQYF; DNA: TGTGCCAGCAGCGTCAGCGGGATGCAAAACATTCAGTACTTC; D: TRBD2; J: TRBJ2-4; V: TRBV9; size: -
CDR3: CASSVRSGGAEKLFF; DNA: TGTGCCAGCAGCGTCCGATCAGGGGGCGCTGAAAAACTGTTTTTT; D: TRBD1; J: TRBJ1-4; V: TRBV9; size: -
CDR3: CASSTLNTGELFF; DNA: TGTGCCAGCAGTACCCTAAACACCGGGGAGCTGTTTTTT; D: -; J: TRBJ2-2; V: TRBV6-2/TRBV6-3; size: -
CDR3: CASSPGQGNWNGYTF; DNA: TGTGCCAGCAGCCCCGGACAGGGGAATTGGAATGGCTACACCTTC; D: TRBD1; J: TRBJ1-2; V: TRBV6-5; size: -
CDR3: CASSRGGAVSYNEQFF; DNA: TGTGCCAGCAGCCGGGGCGGGGCAGTCTCCTACAATGAGCAGTTCTTC; D: -; J: TRBJ2-1; V: TRBV9; size: -
CDR3: CAISGTGWLTGELFF; DNA: TGTGCCATCAGTGGGACAGGGTGGCTCACCGGGGAGCTGTTTTTT; D: TRBD1; J: TRBJ2-2; V: TRBV10-3; size: -
CDR3: CASTTLQADTQYF; DNA: TGTGCCAGTACTACACTCCAGGCAGATACGCAGTATTTT; D: -; J: TRBJ2-3; V: TRBV19; size: -
CDR3: CASSPPGTGRGSTDTQYF; DNA: TGTGCCAGCTCACCCCCGGGGACAGGGCGGGGGAGCACAGATACGCAGTATTTT; D: TRBD1; J: TRBJ2-3; V: TRBV18; size: -
CDR3: CASSSGEWWSTEAFF; DNA: TGTGCCAGCAGCTCCGGGGAGTGGTGGAGCACTGAAGCTTTCTTT; D: -; J: TRBJ1-1; V: TRBV5-6; size: -
CDR3: CASSPMATGTNYGYTF; DNA: TGCGCCAGCAGCCCGATGGCGACAGGGACTAACTATGGCTACACCTTC; D: TRBD1; J: TRBJ1-2; V: TRBV5-1; size: -
CDR3: CASSSWGILAGKEEQYF; DNA: TGTGCCAGTAGTTCATGGGGGATCCTAGCGGGTAAGGAAGAGCAGTACTTC; D: TRBD2; J: TRBJ2-7; V: TRBV19; size: -
CDR3: CASSFSRVGGYTF; DNA: TGTGCCAGCAGCTTTTCCAGGGTTGGTGGCTACACCTTC; D: -; J: TRBJ1-2; V: TRBV7-8; size: -
CDR3: CASSSPLIGSGSEETQYF; DNA: TGTGCCAGCAGCTCCCCTTTGATCGGTAGCGGGAGTGAAGAGACCCAGTACTTC; D: TRBD2; J: TRBJ2-5; V: TRBV7-8; size: -
CDR3: CASRGAVSSYEQYF; DNA: TGTGCCTCGAGAGGAGCGGTGAGCTCCTACGAGCAGTACTTC; D: -; J: TRBJ2-7; V: TRBV30; size: -
CDR3: CATSTSANYEQYF; DNA: TGTGCCACCAGTACTAGCGCGAACTACGAGCAGTACTTC; D: TRBD2; J: TRBJ2-7; V: TRBV15; size: -
CDR3: CASSQDEGQINEKLFF; DNA: TGTGCCAGCAGCCAAGATGAGGGTCAGATTAATGAAAAACTGTTTTTT; D: -; J: TRBJ1-4; V: TRBV3-1/TRBV3-2; size: few
CDR3: CASSRDRYNSPLHF; DNA: TGCGCCAGCAGCCGGGACAGATATAATTCACCCCTCCACTTT; D: TRBD1; J: TRBJ1-6; V: TRBV5-1; size: -
CDR3: CSVFRTGTYEQYF; DNA: TGCAGCGTTTTTAGGACTGGAACCTACGAGCAGTACTTC; D: -; J: TRBJ2-7; V: TRBV29-1; size: -
CDR3: CATRQGVHEKLFF; DNA: TGTGCCACACGACAGGGAGTTCATGAAAAACTGTTTTTT; D: TRBD1; J: TRBJ1-4; V: TRBV6-5; size: -
CDR3: CASSPVRGSSYNEQFF; DNA: TGTGCCAGCAGCCCAGTTAGGGGGAGCTCCTACAATGAGCAGTTCTTC; D: -; J: TRBJ2-1; V: TRBV7-2; size: once
CDR3: CASSLDRAQPQHF; DNA: TGTGCCAGCTCATTGGACAGGGCCCAGCCCCAGCATTTT; D: TRBD1; J: TRBJ1-5; V: TRBV18; size: -
CDR3: CASSLPPLYNEQFF; DNA: TGTGCCAGCAGCTTACCCCCCTTATACAATGAGCAGTTCTTC; D: -; J: TRBJ2-1; V: TRBV7-2; size: -
CDR3: CASSPGSVAGEKLFF; DNA: TGTGCCAGCAGCCCAGGGTCGGTAGCCGGAGAAAAACTGTTTTTT; D: -; J: TRBJ1-4; V: TRBV7-2; size: few
CDR3: CASSLALRGGELFF; DNA: TGTGCCAGCAGCCTAGCCCTCCGTGGTGGGGAGCTGTTTTTT; D: -; J: TRBJ2-2; V: TRBV27; size: -
CDR3: CASSQDIGGQGVKTQYF; DNA: TGTGCCAGCAGCCAAGATATTGGGGGACAGGGGGTGAAGACCCAGTACTTC; D: TRBD1; J: TRBJ2-5; V: TRBV3-1/TRBV3-2; size: -
CDR3: CASQYSYNEQFF; DNA: TGTGCCAGCCAGTACAGCTACAATGAGCAGTTCTTC; D: -; J: TRBJ2-1; V: TRBV6-5; size: -
CDR3: CASSVGQIYNEQFF; DNA: TGTGCCAGCAGCGTAGGTCAGATATACAATGAGCAGTTCTTC; D: -; J: TRBJ2-1; V: TRBV9; size: -
CDR3: CASSLAASGGTQYF; DNA: TGCGCCAGCAGCTTGGCCGCTAGCGGTGGGACCCAGTACTTC; D: TRBD2; J: TRBJ2-5; V: TRBV5-1; size: -
CDR3: CASSARTGLDEKLFF; DNA: TGCGCCAGCAGCGCAAGGACAGGGTTGGATGAAAAACTGTTTTTT; D: TRBD1; J: TRBJ1-4; V: TRBV5-1; size: -
CDR3: CASTTGDRGYNEQFF; DNA: TGTGCCAGTACAACGGGGGACAGGGGATACAATGAGCAGTTCTTC; D: TRBD1; J: TRBJ2-1; V: TRBV19; size: -
CDR3: CASSLRGYNSPLHF; DNA: TGTGCCAGCAGCTTAAGGGGCTACAATTCACCCCTCCACTTT; D: -; J: TRBJ1-6; V: TRBV7-2; size: -
CDR3: CATSLSWGALGGGTPAPDTQYF; DNA: TGTGCCACCAGTCTCTCCTGGGGGGCGCTTGGCGGGGGGACCCCCGCCCCAGATACGCAGTATTTT; D: TRBD2; J: TRBJ2-3; V: TRBV24-1; size: -
CDR3: CASSPQGDPSYNEQFF; DNA: TGTGCCAGCAGCCCCCAGGGGGATCCTTCCTACAATGAGCAGTTCTTC; D: TRBD1; J: TRBJ2-1; V: TRBV7-3; size: few
CDR3: CASSLGTGENTEAFF; DNA: TGCGCCAGCAGCTTGGGAACGGGGGAGAACACTGAAGCTTTCTTT; D: -; J: TRBJ1-1; V: TRBV5-1; size: -
CDR3: CATSREGDRGRYEQYF; DNA: TGTGCCACCAGCAGAGAGGGTGACAGGGGGAGGTACGAGCAGTACTTC; D: TRBD1; J: TRBJ2-7; V: TRBV15; size: -
CDR3: CASSPQDREGCYTF; DNA: TGTGCCAGCAGTCCCCAGGACAGGGAGGGCTGCTACACCTTC; D: TRBD1; J: TRBJ1-2; V: TRBV28; size: -
CDR3: CASTVYTGELFF; DNA: TGTGCCAGCACGGTCTACACCGGGGAGCTGTTTTTT; D: -; J: TRBJ2-2; V: TRBV2; size: once
CDR3: CASSWTGEAFF; DNA: TGTGCCAGCAGCTGGACAGGGGAGGCTTTCTTT; D: TRBD1; J: TRBJ1-1; V: TRBV5-5; size: once
CDR3: CASSTLGGRETQYF; DNA: TGTGCCAGCAGCACTCTGGGGGGGAGGGAGACCCAGTACTTC; D: TRBD2; J: TRBJ2-5; V: TRBV27; size: -
CDR3: CASSLGLTVYEQYF; DNA: TGCGCCAGCAGCTTGGGGCTGACAGTCTACGAGCAGTACTTC; D: -; J: TRBJ2-7; V: TRBV5-1; size: -
CDR3: CSVATSGSTDTQYF; DNA: TGCAGCGTTGCAACTAGCGGGAGTACAGATACGCAGTATTTT; D: TRBD2; J: TRBJ2-3; V: TRBV29-1; size: -
CDR3: CASSQAGTGNEKLFF; DNA: TGCGCCAGCAGCCAAGCCGGGACAGGGAATGAAAAACTGTTTTTT; D: TRBD1; J: TRBJ1-4; V: TRBV4-1; size: -